The 25 T cell receptor beta chains in this list originate from one sample, sequenced in a study of vaccination and CD4 T cells after COVID-19. The antigens these receptors bind are not known. Once obtained from cultured CD4+ T cells, the DNA was sequenced using the Oncomine TCR Beta short-read assay. TCRdb processed the PCR reads anew with MiXCR; each CDR3 protein has one entry. The repertoire includes over 15,000 distinct CDR3 sequences, about 40% of them detected once, and approximately 25% sits in the top ten. Regarding treatment: roughly ten-day PBMC culture with coronavirus spike peptide pools or control peptides (ViraFEST assay). This sample comprised CD4+ T cells from blood, cultured in vitro, obtained before SARS-CoV-2 vaccination. These receptors originate from a human donor who received a COVID-19 vaccine.

The CDR3 DNA sequence: TGTGCCAGCAGTTCCGTCGTCCAACGGGTAGCTTTCTTT. This gives the protein CASSSVVQRVAFF. The chain combines TRBV27 with TRBJ1-1; D ambiguous. Deletions cut 4 bases from V and 10 bases from J, with 16 bases between. The CDR3 length is 13 residues. Germline V gene data show CDR1 as MNHEY and CDR2 as SMNVEV (reference sequence).

This clonotype has only a few counts. The chain is built from TRBV7-2 and TRBJ1-1; weak D call: TRBD1 (5 bases). V dropped 4 bases and J dropped 2 bases, with 17 bases sitting between them. CDR1 and CDR2 from the germline V gene are SGHTA and FQGNSA. The CDR3 totals 16 residues. Here the CDR3 reads CASSSVGGRGNTEAFF. The CDR3 nucleotides read TGTGCCAGCAGCTCGGTCGGGGGACGGGGAAACACTGAAGCTTTCTTT. Full variable domain (rest looked up from reference TRBV7-2 and TRBJ1-1): GAGVSQSPSNKVTEKGKDVELRCDPISGHTALYWYRQSLGQGLEFLIYFQGNSAPDKSGLPSDRFSAERTGGSVSTLTIQRTQQEDSAVYLCASSSVGGRGNTEAFFGQGTRLTVV.

The table lists this clonotype with a count of one. The chain combines TRBV5-6 with TRBJ2-1, with TRBD2 identical over 11 bases. Germline V CDR1 and CDR2: SGHDT, YYEEEE. The V and J ends lost 4 bases and 15 bases, in that order; junction bases with no gene match: 9. The CDR3 sequence is 13 residues long. DNA of the CDR3: TGTGCCAGCAGCGGCCTAGCGGGGGGCACGCGGTTCTTC. Translation gives CASSGLAGGTRFF.

This clonotype has only a few counts. The V gene is TRBV6-1, the J gene TRBJ2-1; TRBD2 agrees at 16 bases. The length of the CDR3 is 16 residues. Germline lookup yields CDR1 MNHNS and CDR2 SASEGT. J lost 8 bases, V lost 8 bases, and 9 bases had no gene match. CDR3 bases: TGTGCCAGCTCACTGCTCGGGACTAGCGGGGGGGATGAGCAGTTCTTC. This codes for CASSLLGTSGGDEQFF.

This clonotype has just a few counts. The rearrangement uses TRBV21-1 and TRBJ1-1; the table's D call, TRBD1, has no DNA check behind it. TRBV21-1 is given as a pseudogene. The CDR3 sequence is 15 residues long. The CDR3 DNA follows: TGTGCCAGCAGCTACAGGGGGCTTAGGAACACTGAAGCTTTCTTT. Residues: CASSYRGLRNTEAFF.

This clonotype was counted only a few times. The J gene is TRBJ1-1, the V gene TRBV12-3 or TRBV12-4, with 9 bases identical to TRBD1. CDR3 size: 15 residues. Unmatched junction bases numbered 6, after V lost 3 bases and J lost 4 bases. The chain's CDR3 is CASSFTGGAGTEAFF. The CDR3 DNA reads TGTGCCAGCAGTTTCACAGGGGGCGCGGGCACTGAAGCTTTCTTT.

This clonotype came up a few times. The chain combines TRBV21-1 with TRBJ1-5; the table's D call TRBD1 went unverified against the DNA. TRBV21-1 is an annotated pseudogene. The CDR3 is 18 residues long. The CDR3 DNA reads TGTGCCAGCAGCAAAGCCCGGGACACGGGAAGTAGCAATCAGCCCCAGCATTTT. It translates to CASSKARDTGSSNQPQHF.

V and J are TRBV30 and TRBJ1-2, with 7 bases aligning to TRBD1. Germline CDR1 is GTSNPN and CDR2 is SVGIG (reference sequence). V shed 3 bases, J shed 4 bases, and the junction held 14 bases outside the gene matches. The CDR3 has 16 residues. The CDR3 reads CAWSAPGTEYGYGYTF. In nucleotides, the CDR3 is TGTGCCTGGAGCGCCCCCGGGACAGAATATGGCTATGGCTACACCTTC.

CDR3 sequence (DNA): TGTGCCAGTAGTAATCCAGGGGTCGCCTACAATGAGCAGTTCTTC. Its translation: CASSNPGVAYNEQFF. The chain is built from TRBV19 and TRBJ2-1; TRBD1 is a possible D gene (6 bases). Germline V gives CDR1 LNHDA, CDR2 SQIVND (reference sequence). V lost 4 bases and J 2 bases, leaving 12 bases between the germline ends. This CDR3 has 15 residues. Full variable domain (outside the CDR3, taken from reference TRBV19 and TRBJ2-1): DGGITQSPKYLFRKEGQNVTLSCEQNLNHDAMYWYRQDPGQGLRLIYYSQIVNDFQKGDIAEGYSVSREKKESFPLTVTSAQKNPTAFYLCASSNPGVAYNEQFFGPGTRLTVL.

A note on this clonotype: A far larger clone differs by one base, so this is likely a read error. The chain is built from TRBV5-3 and TRBJ2-5; 10 nucleotides match TRBD2. TRBV5-3 is an open reading frame, and its role is uncertain. The length of the CDR3 is 15 residues. CDR3 nucleotide sequence: TGTACCAGCAGTAGTAGCGGGGGGCTCCAAGAGACCCAGTACTTC. This translates into CTSSSSGGLQETQYF.

This clonotype was found a few times. The chain uses TRBV20-1 and TRBJ1-2; 7 bases map to TRBD1. This CDR3 has 14 residues. Trimming at V came to 3 bases and at J to 1 base, leaving 5 bases not matched to a gene. Germline loops: CDR1 DFQATT, CDR2 SNEGSKA (reference sequence). The CDR3 here is CSASLQGNNYGYTF. CDR3 coding DNA: TGCAGTGCTAGTTTACAGGGGAATAACTATGGCTACACCTTC.

This clonotype has a handful of counts. This sequence joins TRBV24-1 and TRBJ2-3, with 9 bases matching TRBD2. Trimming removed 10 bases from V and 6 bases from J; junction bases left unmatched: 13. This CDR3 has 15 residues. Germline-derived CDR1 and CDR2 are KGHDR and SFDVKD. CDR3 DNA: TGTGCCACTCAACTTGCGGGGGGGCCTGGGGATACGCAGTATTTT. As protein: CATQLAGGPGDTQYF.

The rearrangement uses TRBV18 and TRBJ1-2; D unclear. Germline CDR1 is KGHSH and CDR2 is LQKENI. V lost 1 base and J 4 bases, leaving 7 bases between the germline ends. The CDR3 contains 13 residues. The CDR3 nucleotides are TGTGCCAGCTCACCACGGTATGGCTATGGCTACACCTTC. Protein sequence: CASSPRYGYGYTF. The variable domain in full, completed from reference TRBV18 and TRBJ1-2, reads NAGVMQNPRHLVRRRGQEARLRCSPMKGHSHVYWYRQLPEEGLKFMVYLQKENIIDESGMPKERFSAEFPKEGPSILRIQQVVRGDSAAYFCASSPRYGYGYTFGSGTRLTVV.

The chain couples TRBV7-9 to TRBJ2-5, with 13 bases matching TRBD2. There are 17 residues in the CDR3. V shed 5 bases, J shed 2 bases, and the junction held 8 bases outside the gene matches. Germline CDR1 reads SEHNR; CDR2 reads FQNEAQ (reference sequence). As DNA, the CDR3 is TGTGCCAGCAGCAAAGGACTAGCGGGGGCCACGCAAGAGACCCAGTACTTC. Translated, it gives CASSKGLAGATQETQYF.

This clonotype was found a few times. The chain is built from TRBV5-4 and TRBJ2-3; the D gene is possibly TRBD2 (5 bases). The CDR3 covers 14 residues. The V gene lost 2 bases and the J gene lost 5 bases, with 12 bases spanning the gap. Looked up from germline, CDR1 is SGHNT and CDR2 is YYREEE (reference sequence). CDR3 region: CASSFGGFVDTQYF. The CDR3 region has the DNA TGTGCCAGCAGCTTTGGCGGGTTTGTAGATACGCAGTATTTT.

As DNA, the CDR3 is TGCGCCAGCAGTTGGGCCGCGAACACCGGGGAGCTGTTTTTT. Its protein product is CASSWAANTGELFF. This sequence joins TRBV5-1 and TRBJ2-2; no clear D. V gave up 5 bases and J gave up 0 bases, with 8 bases separating them. Germline CDR1 reads SGHRS; CDR2 reads YFSETQ. This CDR3 has 14 residues.

The V gene is TRBV12-3 or TRBV12-4, the J gene TRBJ2-2; TRBD2 is a possible D gene (5 bases). The CDR3 contains 13 residues. The ends were cut back, 5 bases at V and 6 bases at J, with 10 bases in the middle. The CDR3 nucleotides read TGTGCCAGCAGTGCGTCTAGCCCCGGGGAGCTGTTTTTT. Translated: CASSASSPGELFF.

This clonotype turned up a few times. CDR3 residues: CAIKDGSSSYNSPLHF. DNA for the CDR3: TGTGCCATCAAAGATGGTTCCAGCTCCTATAATTCACCCCTCCACTTT. The V call is TRBV10-3, the J call TRBJ1-6; D is uncertain. Germline V gives CDR1 ENHRY, CDR2 SYGVKD. The CDR3 is made up of 16 amino acids. With 7 bases removed from V and 0 bases from J, the gap between germline ends came to 13 bases.

This clonotype was seen a few times. V is TRBV2 and J is TRBJ2-7; D unclear. The CDR3 contains 13 residues. Between the trimmed V and J ends, which lost 0 bases and 4 bases, there was a span of 7 bases. Germline V gene lookup returns CDR1 SNHLY and CDR2 FYNNEI. The CDR3 protein is CASSEAGIYEQYF. The CDR3 bases are TGTGCCAGCAGTGAAGCAGGGATATACGAGCAGTACTTC.

The CDR3 DNA is TGTGCCAGTAGTGGGGGACAGGGGGTCGATGGGACCCAGTACTTC. It is translated as CASSGGQGVDGTQYF. The chain joins TRBV19 to TRBJ2-5; TRBD1 matches at 11 bases. The V and J ends lost 5 bases and 7 bases, in that order; junction bases with no gene match: 9. The germline CDR1 and CDR2 sequences are LNHDA and SQIVND (reference sequence). The CDR3 is 15 residues long.

The J gene is TRBJ2-7, the V gene TRBV18, with D perhaps TRBD1 (6 bases). V was clipped by 4 bases and J by 0 bases, with 10 bases between them. This CDR3 region has 14 residues. Germline loops: CDR1 KGHSH, CDR2 LQKENI. CDR3 loop: CASSLDSLSYEQYF. The CDR3 nucleotides read TGTGCCAGCTCACTGGACAGCCTCTCCTACGAGCAGTACTTC.

This clonotype was counted only a few times. The J gene is TRBJ2-1, the V gene TRBV6-1; perhaps TRBD1 as D (5 bases). Germline V gives CDR1 MNHNS, CDR2 SASEGT. The CDR3 spans 13 residues. V lost 5 bases, J lost 2 bases, and 7 bases lay in between. As DNA, the CDR3 is TGTGCCAGCAGTCAGACAGCCTACAATGAGCAGTTCTTC. Translating gives CASSQTAYNEQFF.

This clonotype turned up a few times. The chain is built from TRBV15 and TRBJ1-5; 7 bases are shared with TRBD1. The J segment lost 3 bases and the V segment lost 5 bases, leaving 4 bases of the junction unmatched. Germline V gene data show CDR1 as LNHNV and CDR2 as YYDKDF (reference sequence). The CDR3 loop spans 14 amino acids. The DNA of the CDR3 is TGTGCCACCAGCTGGACAGGCATCAATCAGCCCCAGCATTTT. The encoded protein is CATSWTGINQPQHF.

This clonotype has a handful of counts. V is TRBV11-2 and J is TRBJ2-3, with 12 bases lining up with TRBD2. The CDR3 sequence is 16 residues long. J gave up 6 bases and V 0 bases, and 4 bases lay outside the gene matches. Looked up from germline, CDR1 is SGHAT and CDR2 is FQNNGV. CDR3 coding DNA: TGTGCCAGCAGCTTAGAACTAGCGGGGGGCATTGATACGCAGTATTTT. Translating gives CASSLELAGGIDTQYF.

A few counts support this clonotype. This chain links TRBV7-2 with TRBJ2-1, with D possibly TRBD1 on 7 matching bases. CDR1 is SGHTA and CDR2 is FQGNSA in the germline V gene. V was pared by 5 bases and J by 9 bases, with 17 bases between. The CDR3 has 14 amino acids. CDR3 coding DNA: TGTGCCAGCAGCCCGTCGACAGGGAGGAGTGAGCAGTTCTTC. Amino acid sequence: CASSPSTGRSEQFF.